This TCR beta chain originates from a study of blood T cell repertoires in COVID-19. About the study: Samples taken during acute and convalescent COVID-19 were collected in the United States, Italy and Spain. Sources were T cells, B-cell-depleted T cells, or PBMCs; the material itself was cDNA or gDNA.

Seattle cases were enrolled at active infection and followed longitudinally. Authors' methods: Researchers report that nucleated cell counts were estimated from reference gene primer amplification. The method was immunoSEQ multiplex PCR; TCRdb's version includes in-frame clones alone and lacks a portion of them. V, J and clone size are taken as reported in that table, and D and trimming were inferred from the DNA itself. This table has nearly 25,000 clones, 70% to 90% appearing once. This CDR3 region has 15 residues. Germline trimming cut 2 bases from V and 4 bases from J; bases unmatched to any gene: 6. Germline CDR1 reads MNHEY; CDR2 reads SVGAGI.

The chain has TRBV6-5 and TRBJ1-2; 8 nucleotides match TRBD1. Specimen: peripheral blood. The clonotype originates from a woman aged 65 to 85 with COVID-19, enrolled during active disease. CDR3 amino acids: CASSYGTGTSYGYTF. The DNA for the CDR3 is TGTGCCAGCAGTTACGGGACAGGTACCTCCTATGGCTACACCTTC.